This T cell receptor beta chain was captured in a study of beta chain features in type 1 diabetes. Whole-study results and caveats: The naive, central memory and Treg TCRB repertoires of patients appeared to be more similar to one another than those of healthy donors.

Turning to this clone: Its specificity is not known. This specimen includes other DNA sequences encoding the same CDR3.

In total, each donor contributed a single heparinised blood draw that averaged roughly 100 mL. Per the germline V gene, CDR1 is SGHRS and CDR2 is YFSETQ. This CDR3 has 15 residues. Trimming pared 2 bases from V and 0 bases from J, leaving 9 bases between. cDNA synthesis used the whole RNA isolate, giving expressed TCRB sequences. Assay used: immunoSEQ multiplex PCR; TCRdb lists only in-frame clones, some missing. This table holds about 620,000 clones, around 15% found once. The J gene is TRBJ2-1, the V gene TRBV5-1; possible D gene TRBD2, 6 bases. The TCR originated in a man between 18 and 29 years old in good health. Sequencing was performed on naive CD4+ T cells from blood. In DNA, the CDR3 is TGCGCCAGCAGCTTTAGCGGCAGCTCCTACAATGAGCAGTTCTTC. Protein: CASSFSGSSYNEQFF.